This T cell receptor (beta chain) was sequenced in a study of blood T cell repertoires in COVID-19. Method: immunoSEQ multiplex PCR; TCRdb's copy keeps in-frame clones and lacks some. The sample shows roughly 300,000 clones, approximately 89% of them seen only once. This CDR3 region has 14 residues. The V and J ends lost 9 bases and 3 bases respectively, with 17 bases between them. Per germline, CDR1 MNHEY and CDR2 SMNVEV (reference sequence). Followed over time, Seattle patients had been enrolled while infection was active. Material: peripheral blood. V gene TRBV27 combines with J gene TRBJ1-2, with D possibly TRBD1 on 5 matching bases. The receptor comes from a woman between 25 and 40 years old with COVID-19, enrolled during active disease. The CDR3 DNA reads as TGTGCCAGTAGACCCCAGGGCAGACACTATGGCTACACCTTC. Encoded protein: CASRPQGRHYGYTF.